A single sample is the source of the 28 T cell receptor beta chains below, sequenced in a study of Ad26.COV2.S vaccination and SARS-CoV-2 variants. Clones were read by immunoSEQ multiplex PCR, and TCRdb kept only the in-frame ones, dropping some. The profile shows hundreds of thousands of clones, roughly nine tenths of them singletons. The treatment was: around 19 received Ad26.COV2.S at low or high dose, single or two shots; about 5 received placebo; per-sample allocation not given. Day 63 after the first vaccine or placebo injection was the time point for sampling. Material: peripheral blood, obtained in a trial of Ad26.COV2.S vaccine versus placebo. These receptors were taken from a person between 18 and 60 years old who received the Ad26.COV2.S COVID-19 vaccine or a placebo.

This chain connects TRBV28 to TRBJ2-2; D is uncertain. This CDR3 contains 13 residues. V was trimmed by 6 bases and J by 3 bases, leaving 8 bases between them. CDR1 is MDHEN, CDR2 SYDVKM, per germline. This CDR3 reads CASRHEYTGELFF. CDR3 DNA: TGTGCCAGCAGGCACGAATACACCGGGGAGCTGTTTTTT. Full variable domain (outside the CDR3, taken from reference TRBV28 and TRBJ2-2): DVKVTQSSRYLVKRTGEKVFLECVQDMDHENMFWYRQDPGLGLRLIYFSYDVKMKEKGDIPEGYSVSREKKERFSLILESASTNQTSMYLCASRHEYTGELFFGEGSRLTVL.

The gene calls are TRBV4-1 and TRBJ1-3, with 7 bases fitting TRBD1. Trimming took 1 base from V and 1 from J; bases not matched to a gene: 4. Germline CDR1 MGHRA, CDR2 YSYEKL. The CDR3 consists of 16 residues. CDR3 bases: TGCGCCAGCAGCCAAGGGACACAGGGGTCTGGAAACACCATATATTTT. Translated, it gives CASSQGTQGSGNTIYF.

For this clone: This sample includes further DNA sequences coding for the same CDR3. This chain uses TRBV28 with TRBJ2-2; D gene ambiguous. From germline, CDR1 is MDHEN and CDR2 SYDVKM. This CDR3 is built from 13 residues. The ends were cut back, 2 bases at V and 5 bases at J, with 6 bases in the middle. The CDR3 region is CASSLRGTGELFF. CDR3 sequence (DNA): TGTGCCAGCAGTTTACGAGGAACCGGGGAGCTGTTTTTT.

The chain links TRBV6-2 or TRBV6-3 to TRBJ1-5, with D unresolved. CDR1 MNHEY and CDR2 SVGEGT come from the germline V gene. V lost 2 bases and J lost 0, with 2 bases in between. The CDR3 consists of 13 residues. CDR3 residues: CASSYVSNQPQHF. The CDR3 nucleotides are TGTGCCAGCAGTTACGTTAGCAATCAGCCCCAGCATTTT.

The chain employs TRBV7-3 and TRBJ1-2, with D tentatively TRBD1 (5 bases). The CDR3 is 13 residues long. V lost 5 bases and J lost 7, with 14 bases in between. Germline CDR1 is SGHTA and CDR2 is FQGTGA. In nucleotides, the CDR3 is TGTGCCAGCAGCATCTCGACGGGGGTTGGCTACACCTTC. This encodes CASSISTGVGYTF.

The chain uses TRBV2 and TRBJ2-7, with TRBD1 identical over 9 bases. The trim removed 7 bases at V and 6 bases at J, leaving 7 bases unmatched. Germline CDR1 is SNHLY and CDR2 is FYNNEI. The CDR3 sequence is 13 residues long. The CDR3 reads CASNPGQGSEQYV. DNA for the CDR3: TGTGCCAGCAACCCGGGACAGGGATCCGAGCAGTACGTC.

This chain joins TRBV5-1 and TRBJ1-2; maybe TRBD1 (5 bases). The V end was cut by 2 bases, the J end by 0 bases, with 14 bases between. This CDR3 spans 16 amino acids. CDR1 SGHRS and CDR2 YFSETQ come from the germline V gene. CDR3 protein: CASSFGRAGSNYGYTF. CDR3 nucleotides: TGCGCCAGCAGCTTCGGGCGGGCAGGGTCTAACTATGGCTACACCTTC.

A single count supports this clone. The CDR3 protein is CASSLRLAGGHAGELFF. CDR3 DNA sequence: TGTGCCAGCAGCCTTCGACTAGCGGGGGGGCACGCCGGGGAGCTGTTTTTT. The chain is built from TRBV4-2 and TRBJ2-2, with 14 bases matching TRBD2. V gave up 4 bases and J gave up 6 bases; unmatched junction bases: 7. Per the germline V gene, CDR1 is LGHNA and CDR2 is YNFKEQ. The CDR3 extends over 17 amino acids.

This clone was counted a single time. The chain combines TRBV29-1 with TRBJ2-2; D unresolved. Trimming shortened V by 4 bases and J by 0 bases, and 9 bases separated the two germline ends. The CDR3 runs to 14 residues. CDR1 is SQVTM and CDR2 is ANQGSEA in the germline V gene. The CDR3 coding sequence is TGCAGCGTTGGGGTCGGCGCGAACACCGGGGAGCTGTTTTTT. This encodes CSVGVGANTGELFF.

This clone showed up just once. V and J are TRBV2 and TRBJ2-5, with a possible D match to TRBD2 (6 bases). Germline CDR1 reads SNHLY; CDR2 reads FYNNEI. The CDR3 length is 12 residues. V was clipped by 11 bases and J by 4 bases, with 14 bases between them. CDR3 region: CAQGGVPETQYF. DNA for the CDR3: TGTGCCCAGGGCGGGGTGCCAGAGACCCAGTACTTC.

The CDR3 DNA follows: TGTGCCAGCAGTTCACCGGGTGGGGTAGGGGAGCAGTACTTC. Translated: CASSSPGGVGEQYF. The chain is built from TRBV6-5 and TRBJ2-7; D is ambiguous. Trimming cost V 4 bases and J 7 bases, with 17 bases left between them. From germline, CDR1 is MNHEY and CDR2 SVGAGI. CDR3 length: 14 residues.

CDR3 protein: CATSRDSVRRISSYNEQFF. DNA of the CDR3: TGTGCCACCAGCAGAGACTCCGTCCGTCGTATTAGCTCCTACAATGAGCAGTTCTTC. The genes are TRBV15 and TRBJ2-1; D gene ambiguous. Germline CDR1 is LNHNV and CDR2 is YYDKDF (reference sequence). The V gene lost 0 bases and the J gene lost 0 bases, with 18 bases spanning the gap. CDR3 length equals 19 residues.

V and J are TRBV30 and TRBJ1-1, with unresolved D. The V gene's germline CDR1 is GTSNPN and CDR2 SVGIG (reference sequence). V was cut by 4 bases and J by 0 bases, with 18 bases left in between. There are 16 residues in the CDR3. In nucleotides, the CDR3 is TGTGCCTGGATCATGCGGCGCTCCGACATGAACACTGAAGCTTTCTTT. Its protein is CAWIMRRSDMNTEAFF.

The chain couples TRBV5-4 to TRBJ1-5; D is undetermined. Per germline, CDR1 SGHNT and CDR2 YYREEE (reference sequence). There are 12 residues in the CDR3. With 4 bases removed from V and 10 bases from J, the gap between germline ends came to 12 bases. CDR3 in DNA: TGTGCCAGCAGCCTCCCGGAAGGACCCCAGCATTTT. Protein product: CASSLPEGPQHF.

The CDR3 is CASSPSWTKGDTQYF. The DNA of the CDR3 is TGTGCCAGCTCACCAAGTTGGACAAAAGGGGATACGCAGTATTTT. This sequence joins TRBV18 and TRBJ2-3, with D possibly TRBD1 on 5 matching bases. Germline CDR1 and CDR2: KGHSH and LQKENI. V lost 2 bases and J lost 6, with 15 bases in between. This CDR3 has 15 residues.

The V gene is TRBV7-6, the J gene TRBJ1-2; 7 positions agree with TRBD1. With V trimmed by 1 base and J by 3 bases, 5 bases remained unmatched. The CDR3 runs 15 residues. Germline V CDR1 and CDR2: SGHVS, FNYEAQ. Here the CDR3 reads CASSLEIGGDYGYTF. The CDR3 nucleotides are TGTGCCAGCAGCTTAGAAATAGGGGGCGACTATGGCTACACCTTC.

The V and J genes are TRBV7-6 and TRBJ1-1; D perhaps matches TRBD1 (5 bases). This CDR3 has 16 amino acids. Between the trimmed V and J ends, which lost 5 bases and 2 bases, there was a span of 18 bases. Germline CDR1 SGHVS, CDR2 FNYEAQ. The CDR3: CASSPMSREVNTEAFF. In DNA form, the CDR3 reads TGTGCCAGCAGCCCGATGTCCAGGGAGGTTAACACTGAAGCTTTCTTT. The variable domain in full, with the rest retrieved from reference TRBV7-6 and TRBJ1-1, is GAGVSQSPRYKVTKRGQDVALRCDPISGHVSLYWYRQALGQGPEFLTYFNYEAQQDKSGLPNDRFSAERPEGSISTLTIQRTEQRDSAMYRCASSPMSREVNTEAFFGQGTRLTVV.

This chain uses TRBV7-9 with TRBJ1-6; no definite D call. Germline assignment: CDR1 SEHNR and CDR2 FQNEAQ (reference sequence). The CDR3 length is 13 residues. Trimming took off 3 bases at V and 10 bases at J, with 10 bases between the two ends. This chain's CDR3 is CASSFSDFSPLHF. In DNA, the CDR3 is TGTGCCAGCAGCTTTTCCGACTTCTCACCCCTCCACTTT.

This clone was counted once. This chain connects TRBV18 to TRBJ2-2; 7 bases fit TRBD1. The germline gives CDR1 KGHSH, CDR2 LQKENI. The CDR3 is made up of 16 amino acids. V lost 5 bases, J lost 5 bases, and 11 bases stayed unmatched. The CDR3 reads CASSSYDRVATGELFF. As DNA, the CDR3 is TGTGCCAGCTCATCCTATGACAGGGTGGCTACCGGGGAGCTGTTTTTT.

DNA of the CDR3: TGTGCCAGCAGTGAAACCTATTCGGGGGCAGACACCTGGGAGCAGTACGTC. It specifies CASSETYSGADTWEQYV. The chain combines TRBV2 with TRBJ2-7; D might be TRBD1 or TRBD2, each matching 6 bases. This CDR3 spans 17 amino acids. The ends were cut back, 2 bases at V and 7 bases at J, with 24 bases in the middle. Germline CDR1 and CDR2: SNHLY and FYNNEI.

V gene TRBV4-3 combines with J gene TRBJ1-1; 7 positions agree with TRBD1. Germline lookup yields CDR1 LGHNA and CDR2 YSLEER. The CDR3 loop spans 14 amino acids. V shed 4 bases and J 2 bases; nucleotides not matched to a gene: 4. CDR3 sequence (DNA): TGCGCCAGCAGCCTAGGGACAGTCAACACTGAAGCTTTCTTT. It yields the protein CASSLGTVNTEAFF.

V gene TRBV10-3 combines with J gene TRBJ1-1; TRBD1 agrees at 8 bases. The CDR3 runs to 14 residues. V shed 0 bases, J shed 8 bases, and the junction held 5 bases outside the gene matches. Germline CDR1 reads ENHRY; CDR2 reads SYGVKD. The CDR3 DNA sequence: TGTGCCATCAGTGAGTCCTGGACAGGGCCCGAAGCTTTCTTT. It yields the protein CAISESWTGPEAFF.

The chain carries TRBV7-2 and TRBJ2-1, with D possibly TRBD2 on 6 matching bases. V lost 1 base and J 9 bases, leaving 19 bases between the germline ends. CDR1 and CDR2 (germline): SGHTA, FQGNSA. The CDR3 runs 16 residues. CDR3 sequence: CASSLGGRSGPFEQFF. The CDR3 DNA reads TGTGCCAGCAGCTTAGGAGGCCGAAGCGGGCCTTTTGAGCAGTTCTTC.

The V gene is TRBV28, the J gene TRBJ1-3, with a possible D match to TRBD1 (5 bases). The CDR3 is made up of 15 amino acids. Germline V lookup: CDR1 MDHEN, CDR2 SYDVKM. CDR3 amino acids: CASTLGGFSGNTIYF. The CDR3 nucleotides read TGTGCTTCAACGTTGGGGGGTTTCTCTGGAAACACCATATATTTT.

V gene TRBV6-5 combines with J gene TRBJ2-7, with 8 bases that match TRBD2. V shed 1 base and J 2 bases; nucleotides not matched to a gene: 7. The CDR3 consists of 16 residues. CDR1 and CDR2 from the germline V gene are MNHEY and SVGAGI. The CDR3 DNA sequence: TGTGCCAGCAGTTACTTCCGCGGGGGGCTGCCCTACGAGCAGTACTTC. It translates to CASSYFRGGLPYEQYF.

This clone was counted ten times or more. The rearrangement uses TRBV7-9 and TRBJ2-7, with no clear D. Deletions cut 10 bases from V and 0 bases from J, with 19 bases between. The CDR3 covers 15 residues. Germline V CDR1 and CDR2: SEHNR, FQNEAQ (reference sequence). For the CDR3, the DNA is TGTGCCACTAGGTCCCCCTGGGCGTCCTCCTACGAGCAGTACTTC. Its protein is CATRSPWASSYEQYF.

The chain carries TRBV4-1 and TRBJ1-2, with D tentatively TRBD1 (5 bases). Trimming removed 2 bases from V and 4 bases from J, with 23 bases in between. The CDR3 is 18 amino acids. CDR1 and CDR2 from the germline V gene are MGHRA and YSYEKL. The CDR3 loop reads CASSQPDSTTISFYGYTF. CDR3 sequence (DNA): TGCGCCAGCAGCCAACCAGACAGCACAACAATCTCATTCTATGGCTACACCTTC.

The rearrangement uses TRBV5-4 and TRBJ1-1; D unresolved. This CDR3 region has 15 residues. The V end lost 1 base, the J end lost 4 bases, and 14 bases lay between the germline ends. The germline gives CDR1 SGHNT, CDR2 YYREEE (reference sequence). DNA for the CDR3: TGTGCCAGCAGCTTGTCGCTCCAATCGGGCACTGAAGCTTTCTTT. This sequence encodes CASSLSLQSGTEAFF.